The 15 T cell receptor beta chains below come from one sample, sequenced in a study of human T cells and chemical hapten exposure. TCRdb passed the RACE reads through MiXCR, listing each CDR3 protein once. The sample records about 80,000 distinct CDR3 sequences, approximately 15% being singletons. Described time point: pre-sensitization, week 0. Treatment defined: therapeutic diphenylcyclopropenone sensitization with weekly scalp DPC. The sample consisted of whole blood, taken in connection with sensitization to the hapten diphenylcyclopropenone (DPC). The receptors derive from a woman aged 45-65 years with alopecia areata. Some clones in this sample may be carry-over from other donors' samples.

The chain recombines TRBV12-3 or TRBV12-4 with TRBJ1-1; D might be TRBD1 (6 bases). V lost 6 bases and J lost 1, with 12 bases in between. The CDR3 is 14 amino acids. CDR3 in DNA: TGTGCCAGCAGGCGAACGGGACAGAACACTGAAGCTTTCTTT. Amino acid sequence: CASRRTGQNTEAFF.

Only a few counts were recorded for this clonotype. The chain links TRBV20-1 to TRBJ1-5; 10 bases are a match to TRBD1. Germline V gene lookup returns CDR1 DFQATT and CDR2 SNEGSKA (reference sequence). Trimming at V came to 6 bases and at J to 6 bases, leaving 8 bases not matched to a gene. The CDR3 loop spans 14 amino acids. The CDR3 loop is CSADGTGVGQPQHF. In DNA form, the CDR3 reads TGCAGTGCCGACGGGACAGGGGTAGGTCAGCCCCAGCATTTT.

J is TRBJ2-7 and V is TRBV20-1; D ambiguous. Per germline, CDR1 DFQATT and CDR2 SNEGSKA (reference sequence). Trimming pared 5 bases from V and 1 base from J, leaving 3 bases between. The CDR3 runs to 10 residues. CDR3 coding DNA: TGCAGTGCTGGTTCCTACGAGCAGTACTTC. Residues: CSAGSYEQYF.

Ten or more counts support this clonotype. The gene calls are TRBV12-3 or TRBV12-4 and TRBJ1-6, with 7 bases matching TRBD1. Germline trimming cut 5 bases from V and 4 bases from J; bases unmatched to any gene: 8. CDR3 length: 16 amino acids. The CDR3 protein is CASSADREGYNSPLHF. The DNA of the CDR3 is TGTGCCAGCAGTGCCGACAGGGAGGGGTATAATTCACCCCTCCACTTT.

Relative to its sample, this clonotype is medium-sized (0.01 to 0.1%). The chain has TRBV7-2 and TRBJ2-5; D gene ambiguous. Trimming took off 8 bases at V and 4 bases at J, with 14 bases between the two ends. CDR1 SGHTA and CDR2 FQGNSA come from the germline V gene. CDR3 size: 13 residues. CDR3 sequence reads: CASGYLGTETQYF. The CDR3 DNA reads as TGTGCCAGCGGTTACCTGGGAACAGAGACCCAGTACTTC.

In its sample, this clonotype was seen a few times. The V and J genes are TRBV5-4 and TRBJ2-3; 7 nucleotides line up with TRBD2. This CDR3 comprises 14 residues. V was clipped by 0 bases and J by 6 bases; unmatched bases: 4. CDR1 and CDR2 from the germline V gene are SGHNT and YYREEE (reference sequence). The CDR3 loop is CASSLGGSGDTQYF. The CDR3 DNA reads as TGTGCCAGCAGCTTGGGGGGTAGCGGGGATACGCAGTATTTT.

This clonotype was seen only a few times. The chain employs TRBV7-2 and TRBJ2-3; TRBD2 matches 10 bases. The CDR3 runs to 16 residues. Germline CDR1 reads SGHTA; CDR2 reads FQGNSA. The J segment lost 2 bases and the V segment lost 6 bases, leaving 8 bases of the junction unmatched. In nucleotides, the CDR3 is TGTGCCAGCAGACGCTCAGCGGGAGGGGACACAGATACGCAGTATTTT. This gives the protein CASRRSAGGDTDTQYF.

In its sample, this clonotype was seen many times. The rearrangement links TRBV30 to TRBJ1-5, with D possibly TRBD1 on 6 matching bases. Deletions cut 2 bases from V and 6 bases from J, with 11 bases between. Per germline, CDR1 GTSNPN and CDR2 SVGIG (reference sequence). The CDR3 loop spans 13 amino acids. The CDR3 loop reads CAWSPTGFQPQHF. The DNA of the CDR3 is TGTGCCTGGAGTCCCACAGGGTTTCAGCCCCAGCATTTT.

This CDR3 is CASSPREYAYEQYF. CDR3 DNA: TGTGCCAGCTCACCGCGGGAGTACGCCTACGAGCAGTACTTC. The chain couples TRBV18 to TRBJ2-7, with 7 bases that match TRBD2. The V gene's germline CDR1 is KGHSH and CDR2 LQKENI. V was pared by 3 bases and J by 2 bases, with 4 bases of the junction left unmatched. CDR3 length: 14 amino acids.

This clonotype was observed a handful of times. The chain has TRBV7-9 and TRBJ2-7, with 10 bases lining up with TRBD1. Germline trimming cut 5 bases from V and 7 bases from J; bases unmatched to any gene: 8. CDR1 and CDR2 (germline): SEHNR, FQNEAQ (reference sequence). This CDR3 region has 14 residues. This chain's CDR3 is CASSPRQGAREQYF. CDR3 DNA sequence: TGTGCCAGCAGCCCGAGACAGGGGGCGAGAGAGCAGTACTTC.

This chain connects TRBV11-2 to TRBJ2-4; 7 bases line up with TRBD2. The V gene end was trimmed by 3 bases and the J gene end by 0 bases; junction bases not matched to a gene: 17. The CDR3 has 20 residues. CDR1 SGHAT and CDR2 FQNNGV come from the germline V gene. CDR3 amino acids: CASSFRGAGVGDLAKNIQYF. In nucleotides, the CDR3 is TGTGCCAGCAGCTTTCGCGGGGCGGGAGTAGGGGACCTAGCCAAAAACATTCAGTACTTC.

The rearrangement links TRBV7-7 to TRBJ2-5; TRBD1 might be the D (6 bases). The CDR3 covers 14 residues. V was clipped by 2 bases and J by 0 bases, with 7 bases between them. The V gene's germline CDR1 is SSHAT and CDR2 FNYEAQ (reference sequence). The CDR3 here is CASSLQGYQETQYF. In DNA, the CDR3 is TGTGCCAGCAGCTTACAGGGGTACCAAGAGACCCAGTACTTC.

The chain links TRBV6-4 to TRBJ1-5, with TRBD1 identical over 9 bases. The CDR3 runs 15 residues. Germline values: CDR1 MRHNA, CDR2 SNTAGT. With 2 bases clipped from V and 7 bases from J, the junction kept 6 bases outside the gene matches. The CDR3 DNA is TGTGCCAGCAGTGACCAGGGGACAGGGCGGCAGCCCCAGCATTTT. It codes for CASSDQGTGRQPQHF.

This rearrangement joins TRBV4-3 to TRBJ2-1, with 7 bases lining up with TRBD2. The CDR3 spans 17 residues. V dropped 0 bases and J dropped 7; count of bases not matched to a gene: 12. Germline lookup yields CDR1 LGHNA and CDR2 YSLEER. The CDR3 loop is CASSQDPYRTGGNEQFF. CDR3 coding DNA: TGCGCCAGCAGCCAAGACCCCTATCGGACCGGGGGGAATGAGCAGTTCTTC.

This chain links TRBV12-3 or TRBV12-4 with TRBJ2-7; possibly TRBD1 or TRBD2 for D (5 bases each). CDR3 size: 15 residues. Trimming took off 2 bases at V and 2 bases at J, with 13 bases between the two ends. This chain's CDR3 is CASSLSGGRAYEQYF. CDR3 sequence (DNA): TGTGCCAGCAGTTTAAGCGGTGGCAGGGCCTACGAGCAGTACTTC.